The rows below give T cell receptor beta chains drawn from one sample of a study of blood T cell repertoires in COVID-19. Assay: immunoSEQ multiplex PCR; the TCRdb copy retains only in-frame clones and omits some. The sample lists around 250,000 clones, roughly 89% occurring once. The sequencing sample was made of peripheral blood. These receptors all stem from a middle-aged woman who had recovered from COVID-19. The conserved cysteine and the conserved F or W are not part of the CDR3 here. Each record gives: J gene, V gene, D gene, CDR3 protein. The D gene is left open where the match is weak.

TRBJ2-5,TRBV5-4,.,ASSQDSFGTQY
TRBJ2-1,TRBV5-1,TRBD2,ASSQAGSGVNEQF
TRBJ1-1,TRBV11-3,TRBD1,ATGTGLDTEAF
TRBJ2-3,TRBV11-2,.,ASSRQGPDTQY
TRBJ2-7,TRBV28,.,ASSLQQTYEQY
TRBJ2-3,TRBV2,.,ASSIFTDTQY
TRBJ1-1,TRBV16,.,ASSQAQETGEAF
TRBJ1-4,TRBV28,.,ASSSPQGTSSGLF
TRBJ2-1,TRBV5-1,TRBD1,ASSSTDRERQF
TRBJ1-6,TRBV3-1/TRBV3-2,.,ASSQDPGFNSPLH
TRBJ1-2,TRBV6-5,TRBD1,ASLPPGGDYGYT
TRBJ2-2,TRBV7-2,TRBD1,ASSLGTGVNTGELF
TRBJ2-2,TRBV24-1,.,ATSERTTRGELF
TRBJ2-3,TRBV6-2/TRBV6-3,TRBD2,ASSYGTSGDTDTQY
TRBJ2-7,TRBV6-6,.,ASSKRTPSSYEQY
TRBJ1-2,TRBV28,TRBD1,ASSSGQGYGYT
TRBJ1-2,TRBV11-3,TRBD1,ASSLAGQAF
TRBJ2-5,TRBV28,.,ASRRTAQETQY
TRBJ2-3,TRBV24-1,TRBD2,ATSDFTGGGDTQY
TRBJ1-2,TRBV4-1,TRBD1,ASSRPGTGGPYT
TRBJ1-3,TRBV10-3,.,AISELVSSGNTIY
TRBJ1-5,TRBV28,TRBD1,ASTLWQGADSI
TRBJ1-6,TRBV28,TRBD1,ASSTNRDSYNSPLH
TRBJ1-1,TRBV18,TRBD1,ASSPTGGNAEAF
TRBJ2-3,TRBV11-1,TRBD2,ASSLTSGGTDTQY
TRBJ2-1,TRBV11-3,TRBD1,ASSLVGTGLNEQF
TRBJ1-6,TRBV28,.,ASSLLPQNSPLH
TRBJ1-1,TRBV7-9,.,ASSGSGYTEAF
TRBJ1-3,TRBV9,.,ASSARWGLGNTIY